This T cell receptor (beta chain) emerged from a study of blood T cell repertoires in COVID-19. Turning to the study itself: PBMCs, B-cell-depleted T cells, or T cells provided the cDNA or gDNA that made up the material.

Assay used: immunoSEQ multiplex PCR; TCRdb lists only in-frame clones, some missing. The sample has about 280,000 clones; roughly nine tenths are singletons. CDR1 and CDR2 (germline): SGHRS, YFSETQ. Deletions cut 0 bases from V and 6 bases from J, with 25 bases between. The CDR3 is 18 amino acids. The source is a man aged 50-59 years with acute or convalescent COVID-19. Sequenced sample: peripheral blood. The rearrangement uses TRBV5-1 and TRBJ2-7; D possibly corresponds to TRBD1 (7 bases). CDR3 loop: CASSLAGRGTDIWVEQYF. The CDR3 DNA follows: TGCGCCAGCAGCTTGGCCGGGCGCGGGACAGACATTTGGGTCGAGCAGTACTTC.